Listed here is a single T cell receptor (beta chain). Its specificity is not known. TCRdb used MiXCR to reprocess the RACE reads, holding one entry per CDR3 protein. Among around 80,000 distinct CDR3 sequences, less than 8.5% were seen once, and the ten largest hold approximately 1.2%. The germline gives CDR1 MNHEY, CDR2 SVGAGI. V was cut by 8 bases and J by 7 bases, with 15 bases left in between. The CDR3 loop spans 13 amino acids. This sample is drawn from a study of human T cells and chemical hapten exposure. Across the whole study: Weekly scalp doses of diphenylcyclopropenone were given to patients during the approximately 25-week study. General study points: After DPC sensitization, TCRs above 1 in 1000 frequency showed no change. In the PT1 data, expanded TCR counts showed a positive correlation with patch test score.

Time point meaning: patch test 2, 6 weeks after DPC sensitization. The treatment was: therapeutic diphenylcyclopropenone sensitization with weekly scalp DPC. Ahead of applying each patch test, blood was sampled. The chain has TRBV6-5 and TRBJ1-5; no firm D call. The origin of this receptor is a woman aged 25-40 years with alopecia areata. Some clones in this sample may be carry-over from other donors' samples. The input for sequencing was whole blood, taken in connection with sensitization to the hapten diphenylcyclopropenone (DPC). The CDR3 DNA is TGTGCCAGCGCAGATAGCGAATACCAGCCCCAGCATTTT. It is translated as CASADSEYQPQHF.